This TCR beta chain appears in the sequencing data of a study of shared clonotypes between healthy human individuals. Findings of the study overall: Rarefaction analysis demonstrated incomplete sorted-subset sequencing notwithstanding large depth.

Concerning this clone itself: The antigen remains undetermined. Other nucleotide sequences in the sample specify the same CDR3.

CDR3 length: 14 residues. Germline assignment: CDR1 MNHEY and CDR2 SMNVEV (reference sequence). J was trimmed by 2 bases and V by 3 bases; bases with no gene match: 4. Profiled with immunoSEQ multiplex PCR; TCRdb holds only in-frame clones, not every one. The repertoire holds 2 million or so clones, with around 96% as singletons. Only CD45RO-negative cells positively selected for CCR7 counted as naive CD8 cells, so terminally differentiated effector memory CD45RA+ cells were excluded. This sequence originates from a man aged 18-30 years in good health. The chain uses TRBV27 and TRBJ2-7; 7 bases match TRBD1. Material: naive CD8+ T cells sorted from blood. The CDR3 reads CASSLTGSPYEQYF. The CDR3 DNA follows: TGTGCCAGCAGTTTGACAGGGTCGCCCTACGAGCAGTACTTC.